This TCR beta chain was documented in a study of cytomegalovirus exposure and HLA in healthy donors. Broader study findings: Donor immune exposure was known only as CMV serostatus. Investigators reported approximately 170 TCR beta chains as tied to cytomegalovirus. Most of the CMV-associated TCR beta chains (in a later analysis) appeared to be HLA-restricted.

The PCR contained 60 Vbeta and 13 Jbeta primers. Produced via immunoSEQ multiplex PCR; TCRdb's table is partial and in-frame only. The data hold roughly 100,000 clones, with around 70% observed a single time. With 3 bases clipped from V and 5 bases from J, the junction kept 1 base outside the gene matches. The CDR3 is 13 residues long. Germline V gene sequence: CDR1 SGHVS, CDR2 FNYEAQ. In the case of this clone: Its antigen is not known.

Sequencing was performed on PBMCs. This TCR derives from a man aged 40-49 years in good health and CMV-seronegative. The rearrangement joins TRBV7-6 to TRBJ2-7; TRBD1 matches 10 bases. CDR3: CASSFGTGDEQYF. In DNA, the CDR3 is TGTGCCAGCAGCTTCGGGACAGGGGACGAGCAGTACTTC.